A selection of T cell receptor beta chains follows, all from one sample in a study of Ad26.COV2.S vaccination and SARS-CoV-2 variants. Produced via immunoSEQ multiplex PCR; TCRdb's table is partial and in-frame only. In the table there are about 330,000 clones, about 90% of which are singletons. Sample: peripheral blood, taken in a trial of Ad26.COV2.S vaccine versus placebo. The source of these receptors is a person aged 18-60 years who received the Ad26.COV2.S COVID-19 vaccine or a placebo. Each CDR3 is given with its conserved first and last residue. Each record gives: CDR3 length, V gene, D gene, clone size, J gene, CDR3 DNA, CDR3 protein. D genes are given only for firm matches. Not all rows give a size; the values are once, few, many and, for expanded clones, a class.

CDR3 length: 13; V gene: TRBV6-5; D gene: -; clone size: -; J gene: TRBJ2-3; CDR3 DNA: TGTGCCAGCAGTCCCGGGGACTCCCTTAGGCAGTATTTT; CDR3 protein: CASSPGDSLRQYF
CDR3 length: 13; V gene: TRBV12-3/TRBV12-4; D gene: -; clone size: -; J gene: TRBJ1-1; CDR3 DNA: TGTGCCAGCAGTTTGAGAGGGGGGAGGGAAGCTTTCTTT; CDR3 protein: CASSLRGGREAFF
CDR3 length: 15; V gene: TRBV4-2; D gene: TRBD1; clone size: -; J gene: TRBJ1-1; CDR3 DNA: TGTGCCAGCAGCCTTCAAGGGGGCATGAACACTGAAGCTTTCTTT; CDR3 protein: CASSLQGGMNTEAFF
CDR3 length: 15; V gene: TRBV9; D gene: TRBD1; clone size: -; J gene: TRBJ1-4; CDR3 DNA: TGTGCCAGCACCCCAAGAGGGGGCATTAATGAAAAACTGTTTTTT; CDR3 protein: CASTPRGGINEKLFF
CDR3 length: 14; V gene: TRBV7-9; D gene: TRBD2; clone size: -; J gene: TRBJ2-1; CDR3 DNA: TGTGCCAGCAGCTTTAGCGGGGCTGACAATGAGCAGTTCTTC; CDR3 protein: CASSFSGADNEQFF
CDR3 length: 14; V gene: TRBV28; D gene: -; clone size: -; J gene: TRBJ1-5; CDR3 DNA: TGTGCCAGCAGAGCAGGGAACGGCAATCAGCCCCAGCATTTT; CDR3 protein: CASRAGNGNQPQHF
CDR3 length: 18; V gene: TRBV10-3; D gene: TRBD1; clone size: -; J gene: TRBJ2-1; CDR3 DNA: TGTGCCATCAGCGGACCGGGACAGTCCTCAAGCTCCTACAATGAGCAGTTCTTC; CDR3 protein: CAISGPGQSSSSYNEQFF
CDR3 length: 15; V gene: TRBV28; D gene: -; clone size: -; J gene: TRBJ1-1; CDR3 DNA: TGTGCCAGCTCTCTTAGGGGCAGCCTGAACACTGAAGCTTTCTTT; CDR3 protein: CASSLRGSLNTEAFF
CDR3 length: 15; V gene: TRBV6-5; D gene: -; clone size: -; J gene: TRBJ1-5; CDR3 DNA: TGTGCCAGCACCTCGCTTGACAGCACAAATCAGCCCCAGCATTTT; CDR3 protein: CASTSLDSTNQPQHF
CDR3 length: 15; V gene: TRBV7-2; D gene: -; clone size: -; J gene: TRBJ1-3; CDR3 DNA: TGTGCCAGCAGCTCGTTCTCAGCAACTGGAAACACCATATATTTT; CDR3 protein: CASSSFSATGNTIYF
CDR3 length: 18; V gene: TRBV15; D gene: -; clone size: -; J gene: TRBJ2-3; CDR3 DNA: TGTGCCACCAGCAGAGACGGGGCCATAGCTACTAGCACAGATACGCAGTATTTT; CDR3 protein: CATSRDGAIATSTDTQYF
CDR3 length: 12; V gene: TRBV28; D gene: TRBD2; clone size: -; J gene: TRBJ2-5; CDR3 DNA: TGCAGTGTCGCTAGCGGGGAGGAGACCCAGTACTTC; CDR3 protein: CSVASGEETQYF
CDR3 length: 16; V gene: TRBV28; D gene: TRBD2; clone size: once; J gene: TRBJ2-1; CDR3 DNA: TGTGCCAGCAGTCATAGGGGACTAGGACCATACAATGAGCAGTTCTTC; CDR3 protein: CASSHRGLGPYNEQFF
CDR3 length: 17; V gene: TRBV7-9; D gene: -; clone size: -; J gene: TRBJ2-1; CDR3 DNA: TGTGCCAGCAGCTCCTTGCTCGGGGGGACACGTTACAATGAGCAGTTCTTC; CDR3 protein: CASSSLLGGTRYNEQFF
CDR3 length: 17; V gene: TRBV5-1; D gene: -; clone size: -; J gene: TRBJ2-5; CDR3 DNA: TGCGCCAGCAGCCGTGACCCCTCGGGCATGCTCCAAGAGACCCAGTACTTC; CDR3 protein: CASSRDPSGMLQETQYF
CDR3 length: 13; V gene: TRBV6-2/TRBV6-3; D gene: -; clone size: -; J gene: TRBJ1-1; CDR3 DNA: TGTGCCAGCAGTTACGCGGGACTACCCGAAGCTTTCTTT; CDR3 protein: CASSYAGLPEAFF
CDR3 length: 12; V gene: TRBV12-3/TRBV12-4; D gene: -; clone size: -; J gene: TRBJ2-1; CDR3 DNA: TGTGCCAGCACCGCTAGTGCGTTGGAGCAGTTCTTC; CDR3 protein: CASTASALEQFF
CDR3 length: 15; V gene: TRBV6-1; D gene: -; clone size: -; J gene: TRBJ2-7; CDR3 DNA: TGTGCCAGCAGTGAGTGGGACAACCCTAACTACGAGCAGTACTTC; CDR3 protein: CASSEWDNPNYEQYF
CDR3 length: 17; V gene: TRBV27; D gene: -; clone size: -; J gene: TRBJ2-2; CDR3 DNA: TGTGCCAGCAGTGCATTAATGGCCCACGGGGACCTCGGGGAGCTGTTTTTT; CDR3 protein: CASSALMAHGDLGELFF
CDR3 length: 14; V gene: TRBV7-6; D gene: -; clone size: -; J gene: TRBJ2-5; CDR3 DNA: TGTGCCAGCAGCTTAGGCGGGCAAGGGGAGACCCAGTACTTC; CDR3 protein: CASSLGGQGETQYF
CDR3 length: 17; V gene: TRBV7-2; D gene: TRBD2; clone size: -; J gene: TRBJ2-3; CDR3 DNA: TGTGCCAGCAGTCCATTGAGGACTAGCGGAAACACAGATACGCAGTATTTT; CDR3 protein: CASSPLRTSGNTDTQYF
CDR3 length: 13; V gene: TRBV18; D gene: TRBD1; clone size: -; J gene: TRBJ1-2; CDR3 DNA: TGTGCCAGCTCAGCGGGACAGGACTATGGCTACACCTTC; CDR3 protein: CASSAGQDYGYTF
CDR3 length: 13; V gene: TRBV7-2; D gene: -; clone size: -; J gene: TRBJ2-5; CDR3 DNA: TGTGCCAGCAGCTTAGCGATCGTTGAGACCCAGTACTTC; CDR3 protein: CASSLAIVETQYF
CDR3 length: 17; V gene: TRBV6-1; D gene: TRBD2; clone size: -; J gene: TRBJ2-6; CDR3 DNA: TGTGCCAGCAGTGATATAGCGGGGGACTCTGGGGCCAACGTCCTGACTTTC; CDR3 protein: CASSDIAGDSGANVLTF
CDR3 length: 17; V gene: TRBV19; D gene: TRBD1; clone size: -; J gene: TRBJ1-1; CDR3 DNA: TGTGCCAGTAGTAGTCCCTACAGGGGTCGGGAGGTCGCTGAAGCTTTCTTT; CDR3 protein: CASSSPYRGREVAEAFF
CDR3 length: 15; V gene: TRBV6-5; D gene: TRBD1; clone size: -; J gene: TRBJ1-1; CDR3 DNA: TGTGCCACGACCTCTAACAGGGGTGGGAACACTGAAGCTTTCTTT; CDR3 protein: CATTSNRGGNTEAFF
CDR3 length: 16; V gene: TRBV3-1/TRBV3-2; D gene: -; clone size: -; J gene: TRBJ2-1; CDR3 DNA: TGTGCCAGCAGCCCCCGTCTTTTTACGGAGTTAAATGAGCAGTTCTTC; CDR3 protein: CASSPRLFTELNEQFF
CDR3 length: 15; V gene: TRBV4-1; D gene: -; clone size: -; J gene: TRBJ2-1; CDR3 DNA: TGCGCCAGCAGCCACCTACTTTTCCTCGGGAATGAGCAGTTCTTC; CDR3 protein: CASSHLLFLGNEQFF
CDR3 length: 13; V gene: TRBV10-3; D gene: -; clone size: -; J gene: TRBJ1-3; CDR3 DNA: TGTGCCGTGGCCAGGGAATTTGGAAACACCATATATTTT; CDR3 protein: CAVAREFGNTIYF
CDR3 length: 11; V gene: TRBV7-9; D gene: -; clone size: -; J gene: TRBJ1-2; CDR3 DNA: TGTGCCAGCAGCTTAAGCTTTGGCTACACCTTC; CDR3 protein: CASSLSFGYTF
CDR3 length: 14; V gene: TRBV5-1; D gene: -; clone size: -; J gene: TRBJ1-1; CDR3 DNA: TGCGCCAGCAGCTTATCCAGAACCCCGACTGAAGCTTTCTTT; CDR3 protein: CASSLSRTPTEAFF